These 20 T cell receptor beta chains share one sample of origin, sequenced in a study of blood T cell repertoires in COVID-19. Profiled with immunoSEQ multiplex PCR; TCRdb holds only in-frame clones, not every one. The table shows about 160,000 clones, with approximately 86% occurring only once. Sequenced material: peripheral blood. These receptors came from a woman older than 75 with active or convalescent COVID-19.

This sequence joins TRBV28 and TRBJ1-2, with a weak D call TRBD1 (5 bases). The ends were cut back, 3 bases at V and 2 bases at J, with 13 bases in the middle. CDR1 is MDHEN, CDR2 SYDVKM, per germline. The CDR3 is 15 residues long. Here the CDR3 DNA reads TGTGCCAGCAGTTTTTCAGGGCGCCAGAACTATGGCTACACCTTC. Translation gives CASSFSGRQNYGYTF.

V usage is TRBV15 and J usage is TRBJ2-7; TRBD1 matches 8 bases. Germline CDR1 LNHNV, CDR2 YYDKDF (reference sequence). The length of the CDR3 is 15 residues. Trimming at V came to 4 bases and at J to 5 bases, leaving 10 bases not matched to a gene. Here the CDR3 reads CATSTRDRPLDEQYF. The CDR3, as DNA: TGTGCCACCAGCACCCGGGACAGGCCGCTCGACGAGCAGTACTTC.

The chain joins TRBV6-5 to TRBJ2-2; tentative D call: TRBD1 (5 bases). The germline CDR1 and CDR2 sequences are MNHEY and SVGAGI. The V end was cut by 5 bases, the J end by 5 bases, with 12 bases between. This CDR3 is built from 14 residues. The CDR3 bases are TGTGCCAGCAGTATCAGCCAGGGTACCGGGGAGCTGTTTTTT. Its protein product is CASSISQGTGELFF.

CDR3 DNA sequence: TGTGCCAGCAGTTTAAACCCCGCAGGGTCCAACGCTTTCTTT. Protein: CASSLNPAGSNAFF. The gene calls are TRBV28 and TRBJ1-1, with a possible D match to TRBD1 (5 bases). The CDR3 sequence is 14 residues long. From germline, CDR1 is MDHEN and CDR2 SYDVKM. Trimming shortened V by 2 bases and J by 11 bases, and 18 bases separated the two germline ends.

The chain combines TRBV7-2 with TRBJ2-2, with 8 bases that match TRBD1. The ends lost 0 bases at V and 6 bases at J; junction bases unmatched: 9. CDR1 is SGHTA, CDR2 FQGNSA, per germline. This CDR3 is built from 17 residues. The CDR3 region has the DNA TGTGCCAGCAGCTTAGCGTCAGGGGGCTTGTTGTCCGGGGAGCTGTTTTTT. It translates to CASSLASGGLLSGELFF.

This clone was seen once. V gene TRBV5-1 combines with J gene TRBJ1-1; 7 bases align to TRBD1. V trimming: 3 bases; J trimming: 2 bases; junction bases outside the gene matches: 4. The CDR3 is 14 amino acids. The germline gives CDR1 SGHRS, CDR2 YFSETQ. The CDR3 here is CASSWDSPNTEAFF. As DNA, the CDR3 is TGCGCCAGCAGCTGGGACAGTCCAAACACTGAAGCTTTCTTT. The full variable domain, in which reference TRBV5-1 and TRBJ1-1 provide the parts outside the CDR3, is KAGVTQTPRYLIKTRGQQVTLSCSPISGHRSVSWYQQTPGQGLQFLFEYFSETQRNKGNFPGRFSGRQFSNSRSEMNVSTLELGDSALYLCASSWDSPNTEAFFGQGTRLTVV.

The chain is built from TRBV29-1 and TRBJ1-1, with D maybe TRBD1 (5 bases). The CDR3 is made up of 15 amino acids. Germline V lookup: CDR1 SQVTM, CDR2 ANQGSEA. V lost 5 bases, J lost 0 bases, and 16 bases lay in between. The CDR3 nucleotides read TGCAGCGTTCCCCGGCAGGGCTCCCTGAACACTGAAGCTTTCTTT. Translated, it gives CSVPRQGSLNTEAFF.

The rearrangement links TRBV18 to TRBJ2-1, with TRBD2 identical over 9 bases. With V trimmed by 10 bases and J by 7 bases, 20 bases remained unmatched. Germline CDR1 reads KGHSH; CDR2 reads LQKENI. The length of the CDR3 is 17 residues. CDR3 sequence reads: CATNVGSGSRGLNEQFF. The DNA of the CDR3 is TGTGCCACCAACGTTGGTAGCGGGAGTAGGGGGCTGAATGAGCAGTTCTTC.

J is TRBJ1-5 and V is TRBV7-8; D call uncertain. Germline CDR1 is SGHVS and CDR2 is FQNEAQ. The V and J ends lost 2 bases and 2 bases respectively, with 10 bases between them. The CDR3 covers 15 residues. The CDR3 DNA reads as TGTGCCAGCAGCTTATATGGAGAAGGCAATCAGCCCCAGCATTTT. It encodes CASSLYGEGNQPQHF.

The rearrangement uses TRBV7-3 and TRBJ2-2; TRBD1 is a possible D gene (5 bases). The CDR3 runs 14 residues. Trimming pared 5 bases from V and 7 bases from J, leaving 14 bases between. The germline V gene encodes CDR1 SGHTA and CDR2 FQGTGA. CDR3 loop: CASSPTWGGGELFF. The CDR3, as DNA: TGTGCCAGCAGCCCAACCTGGGGCGGCGGGGAGCTGTTTTTT.

The chain couples TRBV3-1 (or the pseudogene TRBV3-2) to TRBJ2-5, with 9 positions matching TRBD2. The CDR3 length is 15 residues. Germline V CDR1 and CDR2: LGHDT, YNNKEL (reference sequence). The trim removed 0 bases at V and 4 bases at J, leaving 3 bases unmatched. The DNA of the CDR3 is TGTGCCAGCAGCCAAGATTCTAGCGGGATAGAGACCCAGTACTTC. The encoded protein is CASSQDSSGIETQYF.

The chain uses TRBV6-5 and TRBJ1-5, with a possible D match to TRBD1 (6 bases). V dropped 9 bases and J dropped 0 bases, with 12 bases sitting between them. CDR3 length: 14 amino acids. Germline CDR1 and CDR2: MNHEY and SVGAGI. The CDR3 bases are TGTGCCAGTACCCAGGGGTATAGCAATCAGCCCCAGCATTTT. Encoded protein: CASTQGYSNQPQHF.

The CDR3 region has the DNA TGTGCCAGCTCACTACAGGTAGGCTCCTACAATGAGCAGTTCTTC. This sequence encodes CASSLQVGSYNEQFF. The rearrangement joins TRBV18 to TRBJ2-1; weak D call: TRBD1 (5 bases). Germline V lookup: CDR1 KGHSH, CDR2 LQKENI. Trimming took off 4 bases at V and 0 bases at J, with 10 bases between the two ends. This CDR3 has 15 amino acids.

The J gene is TRBJ1-1, the V gene TRBV7-9; 10 bases are a match to TRBD1. This CDR3 has 12 residues. Germline V gene sequence: CDR1 SEHNR, CDR2 FQNEAQ (reference sequence). After removal of 3 bases from V and 8 bases from J, the junction contained 0 bases not matched to a gene. CDR3: CASSLTGGEAFF. In DNA form, the CDR3 reads TGTGCCAGCAGCTTGACAGGGGGCGAAGCTTTCTTT. The full variable domain, its missing parts supplied by reference TRBV7-9 and TRBJ1-1, is DTGVSQNPRHKITKRGQNVTFRCDPISEHNRLYWYRQTLGQGPEFLTYFQNEAQLEKSRLLSDRFSAERPKGSFSTLEIQRTEQGDSAMYLCASSLTGGEAFFGQGTRLTVV.

The chain is built from TRBV5-1 and TRBJ1-5; the D is unclear. Per germline, CDR1 SGHRS and CDR2 YFSETQ. The CDR3 sequence is 15 residues long. Trimming stripped 0 bases from V and 3 bases from J, with 10 bases between. The CDR3 region is CASSLEGGYNQPQHF. Written as DNA, the CDR3 is TGCGCCAGCAGCTTGGAGGGAGGCTACAATCAGCCCCAGCATTTT.

The CDR3, as DNA: TGCGCCAGCAGCCACAGGGGAACTAATGAAAAACTGTTTTTT. It codes for CASSHRGTNEKLFF. J is TRBJ1-4 and V is TRBV5-1; 7 bases are a match to TRBD1. CDR1 and CDR2 (germline): SGHRS, YFSETQ. V was clipped by 4 bases and J by 1 base; unmatched bases: 1. This CDR3 has 14 amino acids.

This chain connects TRBV3-1 (or the pseudogene TRBV3-2) to TRBJ2-2, with TRBD2 as a possible D gene (6 bases). The V gene's germline CDR1 is LGHDT and CDR2 YNNKEL (reference sequence). The CDR3 loop spans 17 amino acids. Deletions cut 0 bases from V and 5 bases from J, with 16 bases between. In DNA, the CDR3 is TGTGCCAGCAGCCAAGATCTAGGACTAATAAAAACCGGGGAGCTGTTTTTT. Encoded protein: CASSQDLGLIKTGELFF.

A note on this clone: At the DNA level, this CDR3 is encoded by other sequences in the same sample as well. The chain joins TRBV5-1 to TRBJ1-2, with no clear D. V lost 0 bases, J lost 2 bases, and 5 bases lay in between. Germline loops: CDR1 SGHRS, CDR2 YFSETQ. CDR3 length: 13 residues. The CDR3 is CASSLERNYGYTF. The CDR3 nucleotides are TGCGCCAGCAGCTTGGAGAGGAACTATGGCTACACCTTC.

Regarding this clone: Different DNA sequences within this sample yield the same CDR3. The J gene is TRBJ2-1, the V gene TRBV11-3; 8 bases align to TRBD2. CDR3 length: 15 amino acids. Germline V lookup: CDR1 SGHNT, CDR2 YENEEA. Trimming cost V 0 bases and J 5 bases; bases outside gene matches: 3. In DNA, the CDR3 is TGTGCCAGCAGCTTAGACGGGACTAGTAACAATGAGCAGTTCTTC. Its translation is CASSLDGTSNNEQFF.

The CDR3 nucleotides are TGCGCCAGCAGCCAAGGATACGGGACTAGCGGACACGAGCAGTACTTC. Translation gives CASSQGYGTSGHEQYF. The V and J genes are TRBV4-1 and TRBJ2-7, with TRBD2 matching over 11 bases. The CDR3 sequence is 16 residues long. Germline V gene lookup returns CDR1 MGHRA and CDR2 YSYEKL. Trimming cost V 1 base and J 5 bases; bases outside gene matches: 7.